This T cell receptor (beta chain) appears in the sequencing data of a study of neurological immune-mediated disorders. TCRdb called the 5' RACE reads again in MiXCR, with one record for every CDR3 protein. This table has approximately 30,000 distinct CDR3 sequences, 20% to 25% appearing once. This clonotype was picked up many times. The CDR3 covers 14 residues. Trimming took off 1 base at V and 1 base at J, with 10 bases between the two ends. CDR1 is DFQATT, CDR2 SNEGSKA, per germline (reference sequence). The clonotype comes from a man aged 50 or older with HTLV-1-associated myelopathy (HAM/TSP). This chain joins TRBV20-1 and TRBJ1-2; D ambiguous. The sequenced sample consisted of CD4+ T cells from blood. The CDR3, as DNA: TGCAGTGCTAGAGGACCGCTCCTTAACTATGGCTACACCTTC. Amino acids: CSARGPLLNYGYTF.